Reported below is one T cell receptor (beta chain). Its antigen is not known. TCRdb's table, derived via immunoSEQ multiplex PCR, lists solely in-frame clones and lacks some. The table lists approximately 41,000 clones, around four fifths of them singletons. V shed 1 base and J 7 bases; nucleotides not matched to a gene: 7. The V gene's germline CDR1 is MRHNA and CDR2 SNTAGT. CDR3 size: 15 residues. The sample comes from a study of PD-L1 blockade in urothelial cancer. Whole-study context: Patients' prior chemotherapy regimens numbered 0 to 3.

Regarding time point: pretreatment peripheral blood. Regarding the study as a whole: Pretreatment blood TCR clonality under the median forecast improved survival. Greater 3-week expansion of tumor-associated blood clones was recorded for durable-benefit patients.

The chain employs TRBV6-4 and TRBJ2-1; 7 nucleotides match TRBD2. The receptor's source is a man aged 80 or over with urothelial cancer. The sample here was PBMCs, taken around atezolizumab (anti-PD-L1) treatment. The CDR3 loop is CASSDLAGAGNEQFF. CDR3 DNA: TGTGCCAGCAGTGACTTGGCGGGAGCAGGGAATGAGCAGTTCTTC.